This T cell receptor (beta chain) stems from a study of cytomegalovirus exposure and HLA in healthy donors. While the first cohort had around 700 subjects, the donors belonged to the separate validation cohort of over a hundred subjects. V was clipped by 0 bases and J by 2 bases; unmatched bases: 6. Looked up from germline, CDR1 is SGHDT and CDR2 is YYEEEE. CDR3 length: 17 amino acids. The data were produced by immunoSEQ multiplex PCR, yet TCRdb's version contains in-frame clones alone and is incomplete. The sample has about 180,000 clones; approximately 87% are singletons. The V call is TRBV5-6, the J call TRBJ1-5, with 9 bases that match TRBD1. Input material: PBMCs. The receptor was derived from a woman aged 25-40 years in good health and CMV-seronegative. CDR3 coding DNA: TGTGCCAGCAGCTTGGGAACAGGGGGCTTAGGCAATCAGCCCCAGCATTTT. Its translation is CASSLGTGGLGNQPQHF. Full variable domain (rest looked up from reference TRBV5-6 and TRBJ1-5): DAGVTQSPTHLIKTRGQQVTLRCSPKSGHDTVSWYQQALGQGPQFIFQYYEEEERQRGNFPDRFSGHQFPNYSSELNVNALLLGDSALYLCASSLGTGGLGNQPQHFGDGTRLSIL.